This passage covers 9 T cell receptor beta chains from one sample sequenced in a study of blood T cell repertoires in COVID-19. The method was immunoSEQ multiplex PCR; TCRdb's version includes in-frame clones alone and lacks a portion of them. Found here are tens of thousands of clones, 79% of them singletons; the top ten hold roughly 29%. The sequenced material came from peripheral blood. These receptors were collected from a man in his fifties or sixties with active or convalescent COVID-19.

This rearrangement joins TRBV4-3 to TRBJ2-3; D remains unclear. The germline CDR1 and CDR2 sequences are LGHNA and YSLEER. This CDR3 has 13 amino acids. Trimming pared 1 base from V and 4 bases from J, leaving 6 bases between. CDR3 sequence reads: CASSQVASDTQYF. The CDR3 nucleotides read TGCGCCAGCAGCCAAGTCGCGTCAGATACGCAGTATTTT.

CDR3 sequence reads: CASSQDKRATVGYGYTF. The CDR3 DNA sequence: TGTGCCAGCAGCCAAGATAAGAGGGCCACAGTTGGCTATGGCTACACCTTC. V usage is TRBV3-1 (or the pseudogene TRBV3-2) and J usage is TRBJ1-2; D remains unclear. The germline V gene has CDR1 LGHDT and CDR2 YNNKEL (reference sequence). Trimming took 0 bases from V and 4 from J, leaving 18 bases between them. This CDR3 has 17 amino acids.

The chain joins TRBV6-6 to TRBJ2-7; tentative D call: TRBD2 (5 bases). V lost 3 bases, J lost 7 bases, and 10 bases lay in between. The CDR3 length is 12 residues. Germline assignment: CDR1 MNHNY and CDR2 SVGAGI (reference sequence). DNA of the CDR3: TGTGCCAGCAGTTATTTACGAGGGGAGCAGTACTTC. The encoded protein is CASSYLRGEQYF.

The genes are TRBV4-3 and TRBJ2-1, with 8 bases that match TRBD1. The germline V gene encodes CDR1 LGHNA and CDR2 YSLEER. V gave up 1 base and J gave up 5 bases; unmatched junction bases: 7. The CDR3 extends over 16 amino acids. Here the CDR3 DNA reads TGCGCCAGCAGCCAAGGGGGGGACAGGTATAACAATGAGCAGTTCTTC. This encodes CASSQGGDRYNNEQFF.

The rearrangement links TRBV11-2 to TRBJ1-5; no clear D gene. This CDR3 is built from 14 residues. Germline CDR1 and CDR2: SGHAT and FQNNGV. V gave up 3 bases and J gave up 7 bases, with 13 bases separating them. Here the CDR3 DNA reads TGTGCCAGCAGCTTTGGGGAGGGCGGGCAGCCCCAGCATTTT. Encoded protein: CASSFGEGGQPQHF.

This sequence joins TRBV15 and TRBJ2-5; 9 bases align to TRBD2. Germline lookup yields CDR1 LNHNV and CDR2 YYDKDF (reference sequence). Losses at the gene ends were 0 bases for V and 1 base for J; bases not matched to a gene: 6. The CDR3 has 17 residues. CDR3 region: CATSRDTPSGVQETQYF. The CDR3 DNA follows: TGTGCCACCAGCAGAGATACGCCTAGCGGGGTCCAAGAGACCCAGTACTTC.

The chain carries TRBV2 and TRBJ2-3, with D unresolved. The CDR3 totals 14 residues. The V and J ends lost 7 bases and 0 bases respectively, with 11 bases between them. Germline assignment: CDR1 SNHLY and CDR2 FYNNEI. This CDR3 is CASKDISSTDTQYF. The CDR3 region has the DNA TGTGCCAGCAAAGACATTTCTAGCACAGATACGCAGTATTTT. The whole variable domain, remainder taken from reference TRBV2 and TRBJ2-3, is EPEVTQTPSHQVTQMGQEVILRCVPISNHLYFYWYRQILGQKVEFLVSFYNNEISEKSEIFDDQFSVERPDGSNFTLKIRSTKLEDSAMYFCASKDISSTDTQYFGPGTRLTVL.

In this sample, this clone turned up a few times. J is TRBJ2-7 and V is TRBV7-6, with TRBD1 matching 9 bases. Germline CDR1 and CDR2: SGHVS and FNYEAQ. The CDR3 has 17 amino acids. The trim removed 1 base at V and 0 bases at J, leaving 7 bases unmatched. For the CDR3, the DNA is TGTGCCAGCAGCTTAGTGGGAGGGGGACAGGGCTCCTACGAGCAGTACTTC. As protein: CASSLVGGGQGSYEQYF. The full variable domain, its missing parts supplied by reference TRBV7-6 and TRBJ2-7, is GAGVSQSPRYKVTKRGQDVALRCDPISGHVSLYWYRQALGQGPEFLTYFNYEAQQDKSGLPNDRFSAERPEGSISTLTIQRTEQRDSAMYRCASSLVGGGQGSYEQYFGPGTRLTVT.

The gene calls are TRBV5-4 and TRBJ1-2, with a possible D match to TRBD1 (6 bases). CDR3 length equals 15 residues. Germline CDR1 reads SGHNT; CDR2 reads YYREEE (reference sequence). Trimming removed 0 bases at V and 3 bases at J, with 12 bases between. This CDR3 reads CASSLVQGRDYGYTF. The CDR3 nucleotides are TGTGCCAGCAGCTTGGTCCAGGGGAGAGACTATGGCTACACCTTC.